These 27 T cell receptor beta chains were all obtained from the same sample, sequenced in a study of neurological immune-mediated disorders. TCRdb re-analysed the 5' RACE reads in MiXCR, keeping a single row per CDR3 protein. The sample holds about 31,000 distinct CDR3 sequences, approximately 4.1% seen once. What was sequenced was CD4+ T cells from blood. The receptors shown here come from a woman in her 40s in good health.

This clonotype has only a few counts. The genes are TRBV27 and TRBJ1-4; D is uncertain. Germline CDR1 is MNHEY and CDR2 is SMNVEV (reference sequence). This CDR3 spans 15 amino acids. Trimming stripped 5 bases from V and 8 bases from J, with 18 bases between. The CDR3 loop reads CASSVRSFSGEKLFF. Here the CDR3 DNA reads TGTGCCAGCAGTGTCCGCTCTTTCAGTGGCGAAAAACTGTTTTTT.

In this sample, this clonotype turned up many times. This rearrangement joins TRBV29-1 to TRBJ1-1, with D possibly matching TRBD1 (5 bases). Between the trimmed V and J ends, which lost 7 bases and 1 base, there was a span of 28 bases. The CDR3 is made up of 18 amino acids. CDR1 SQVTM and CDR2 ANQGSEA come from the germline V gene. CDR3 sequence reads: CSAATLWGPKGENTEAFF. The CDR3 bases are TGCAGCGCCGCTACGCTGTGGGGCCCAAAGGGCGAGAACACTGAAGCTTTCTTT.

This clonotype was observed many times. The chain combines TRBV2 with TRBJ2-3; no clear D gene. Per the germline V gene, CDR1 is SNHLY and CDR2 is FYNNEI. With 7 bases removed from V and 3 bases from J, the gap between germline ends came to 5 bases. This CDR3 is built from 11 residues. CDR3 region: CASTATDTQYF. The CDR3 DNA reads TGTGCCAGCACAGCGACAGATACGCAGTATTTT.

Concerning this clonotype: At one end the junction does not follow the germline gene, possibly because of a read error. V and J are TRBV7-9 and TRBJ2-3; D not resolved. CDR1 is SEHNR and CDR2 is FQNEAQ in the germline V gene (reference sequence). There are 15 residues in the CDR3. Here the CDR3 reads CASILERRWANTQYF. The CDR3 nucleotides read TGTGCCAGCATCTTAGAACGGCGGTGGGCAAATACGCAGTATTTT. The full variable domain, completed using reference TRBV7-9 and TRBJ2-3, is DTGVSQNPRHKITKRGQNVTFRCDPISEHNRLYWYRQTLGQGPEFLTYFQNEAQLEKSRLLSDRFSAERPKGSFSTLEIQRTEQGDSAMYLCASILERRWANTQYFGPGTRLTVL.

This clonotype occurred many times. The chain joins TRBV29-1 to TRBJ2-5; either TRBD1 or TRBD2 may fit D (6 bases each). The CDR3 contains 14 residues. The V end lost 5 bases, the J end lost 1 base, and 14 bases lay between the germline ends. Per germline, CDR1 SQVTM and CDR2 ANQGSEA. The chain's CDR3 is CSVNKGGAQETQYF. The DNA of the CDR3 is TGCAGCGTTAATAAGGGGGGCGCCCAAGAGACCCAGTACTTC.

In this sample, this clonotype turned up many times. This chain joins TRBV3-1 and TRBJ2-5; 9 bases match TRBD2. The germline CDR1 and CDR2 sequences are LGHDT and YNNKEL (reference sequence). The V gene end was trimmed by 10 bases and the J gene end by 2 bases; junction bases not matched to a gene: 11. The CDR3 totals 15 residues. The CDR3 bases are TGTGCCACCAGGCGGGGGGGGAGGGAGCAAGAGACCCAGTACTTC. Its protein product is CATRRGGREQETQYF.

V usage is TRBV29-1 and J usage is TRBJ2-5; D is perhaps TRBD2 (6 bases). The CDR3 totals 16 residues. Germline CDR1 reads SQVTM; CDR2 reads ANQGSEA. The ends were cut back, 4 bases at V and 2 bases at J, with 20 bases in the middle. In DNA, the CDR3 is TGCAGCGTTGCCCGTGTCGGGGCGGGGACTCAAGAGACCCAGTACTTC. Protein: CSVARVGAGTQETQYF.

This clonotype came up many times. DNA for the CDR3: TGTGCCAGCAGTGAAGGCGTGGACAGGGACTACGAGCAGTACTTC. Amino acids: CASSEGVDRDYEQYF. This chain links TRBV6-1 with TRBJ2-7, with 8 bases that match TRBD1. After removal of 1 base from V and 3 bases from J, the junction contained 5 bases not matched to a gene. The CDR3 runs to 15 residues. The V gene's germline CDR1 is MNHNS and CDR2 SASEGT.

At least ten counts were recorded for this clonotype. The chain links TRBV27 to TRBJ2-2; 16 bases agree with TRBD2. V was pared by 6 bases and J by 3 bases, with 19 bases of the junction left unmatched. Germline V CDR1 and CDR2: MNHEY, SMNVEV (reference sequence). This CDR3 has 22 residues. The CDR3 is CASSPKSAVPGLAGGDTGELFF. The DNA for the CDR3 is TGTGCCAGCAGCCCTAAATCCGCCGTACCGGGACTAGCGGGAGGGGACACCGGGGAGCTGTTTTTT.

This clonotype was seen repeatedly, ten times or more. DNA of the CDR3: TGTGCCAGCAGCGTAGCCCTCAGCGGGGACCATACGCAGTATTTT. It codes for CASSVALSGDHTQYF. The rearrangement uses TRBV9 and TRBJ2-3; 7 nucleotides match TRBD2. The CDR3 is 15 residues long. The V segment lost 0 bases and the J segment 7 bases; nucleotides outside the gene matches: 8. The germline gives CDR1 SGDLS, CDR2 YYNGEE.

This clonotype was picked up many times. The chain uses TRBV20-1 and TRBJ2-5; 8 nucleotides match TRBD2. J lost 7 bases, V lost 3 bases, and 7 bases had no gene match. Germline V CDR1 and CDR2: DFQATT, SNEGSKA (reference sequence). The CDR3 is made up of 13 amino acids. CDR3 nucleotide sequence: TGCAGTGCTAGGAGTCGGGGGGGCGGGACCCAGTACTTC. It encodes CSARSRGGGTQYF.

This clonotype was detected ten times or more. This chain connects TRBV12-3 or TRBV12-4 to TRBJ2-5; TRBD2 is a possible D gene (5 bases). The germline V and J ends were trimmed by 8 bases and 5 bases, with 12 bases remaining between them. There are 12 residues in the CDR3. This chain's CDR3 is CASGGLGETQYF. The CDR3 bases are TGTGCCAGCGGAGGCCTTGGGGAGACCCAGTACTTC.

This clonotype was seen many times. This rearrangement joins TRBV28 to TRBJ2-3, with 8 bases fitting TRBD1. CDR3 length: 14 residues. V lost 10 bases and J lost 1; bases outside the gene matches: 7. Germline V gene sequence: CDR1 MDHEN, CDR2 SYDVKM. CDR3 sequence: CANSRGRGTDTQYF. The CDR3, as DNA: TGTGCCAATTCCAGGGGGCGCGGCACAGATACGCAGTATTTT.

This clonotype was counted many times. The chain uses TRBV5-1 and TRBJ2-3, with TRBD1 identical over 8 bases. The CDR3 extends over 22 amino acids. Germline V gene lookup returns CDR1 SGHRS and CDR2 YFSETQ. The J segment lost 0 bases and the V segment lost 4 bases, leaving 25 bases of the junction unmatched. CDR3: CASSEGQVKGVIRAISTDTQYF. The CDR3 DNA is TGCGCCAGCAGCGAGGGACAGGTAAAGGGGGTTATCAGGGCCATCAGCACAGATACGCAGTATTTT.

Of note for this clonotype: Possible read error: a much larger clone is one base away. J is TRBJ2-1 and V is TRBV7-6; D uncertain. The CDR3 is 16 residues long. CDR1 and CDR2 (germline): SGHVS, FNYEAQ. CDR3 amino acids: CASSPRRQDSYNDQFF. In DNA form, the CDR3 reads TGTGCCAGCAGCCCCCGTCGACAAGATTCCTACAATGATCAGTTCTTC.

The table lists this clonotype with many counts. The gene calls are TRBV5-1 and TRBJ1-2, with 7 bases matching TRBD1. This CDR3 contains 14 residues. The V gene's germline CDR1 is SGHRS and CDR2 YFSETQ. With V trimmed by 1 base and J by 5 bases, 5 bases remained unmatched. The CDR3 nucleotides are TGCGCCAGCAGCTTGTTTACAGGGGAATATGGCTACACCTTC. Its protein product is CASSLFTGEYGYTF.

There are many counts of this clonotype. This chain joins TRBV4-1 and TRBJ1-4, with D unresolved. Germline V lookup: CDR1 MGHRA, CDR2 YSYEKL. V was pared by 0 bases and J by 3 bases, with 11 bases between. This CDR3 contains 16 residues. DNA for the CDR3: TGCGCCAGCAGCCAAGATGTTCAGCGTTCTAATGAAAAACTGTTTTTT. This gives the protein CASSQDVQRSNEKLFF.

This clonotype was recorded many times. The chain joins TRBV20-1 to TRBJ2-3; tentatively, D is TRBD2 (7 bases). The CDR3 spans 16 residues. The V gene's germline CDR1 is DFQATT and CDR2 SNEGSKA (reference sequence). Between the trimmed V and J ends, which lost 0 bases and 5 bases, there was a span of 18 bases. In nucleotides, the CDR3 is TGCAGTGCTAGAGAGGGGGGGCGGCATCCTATAGATACGCAGTATTTT. This sequence encodes CSAREGGRHPIDTQYF.

This clonotype was counted at least ten times. This chain joins TRBV25-1 and TRBJ1-2; tentatively, D is TRBD1 (5 bases). Germline CDR1 and CDR2: MGHDK and SYGVNS. The V end was cut by 3 bases, the J end by 6 bases, with 14 bases between. The CDR3 is 14 amino acids. CDR3 sequence: CASSDGVVGDGYTF. CDR3 coding DNA: TGTGCCAGCAGTGACGGTGTGGTGGGGGATGGCTACACCTTC.

This clonotype has a count of ten or more. The CDR3 loop reads CASRPLTGGFGGELFF. DNA for the CDR3: TGTGCCAGCCGGCCTTTAACAGGGGGTTTCGGCGGGGAGCTGTTTTTT. The V gene is TRBV19, the J gene TRBJ2-2; 8 nucleotides match TRBD1. V dropped 9 bases and J dropped 7; count of bases not matched to a gene: 16. Germline assignment: CDR1 LNHDA and CDR2 SQIVND (reference sequence). This CDR3 comprises 16 residues.

This clonotype was picked up many times. The chain's CDR3 is CASSDTSKVHEKLFF. CDR3 nucleotide sequence: TGTGCCAGCAGTGATACGTCGAAGGTGCATGAAAAACTGTTTTTT. The V gene is TRBV25-1, the J gene TRBJ1-4, with D hard to call. This CDR3 comprises 15 residues. The germline gives CDR1 MGHDK, CDR2 SYGVNS. V lost 3 bases to trimming and J lost 6 bases, with 14 bases between them.

This clonotype was counted many times. V gene TRBV3-1 combines with J gene TRBJ1-2; D gene uncertain. Germline CDR1 LGHDT, CDR2 YNNKEL (reference sequence). CDR3 length equals 13 residues. V gave up 1 base and J gave up 5 bases, with 8 bases separating them. The CDR3 DNA reads TGTGCCAGCAGCCAAGGGGTGGTGTATGGCTACACCTTC. This encodes CASSQGVVYGYTF.

This clonotype was counted many times. This chain uses TRBV6-5 with TRBJ1-5; D is unclear. The CDR3 totals 17 residues. The V end lost 1 base, the J end lost 0 bases, and 13 bases lay between the germline ends. Germline CDR1 is MNHEY and CDR2 is SVGAGI. CDR3 DNA: TGTGCCAGCAGTTACTGGGTCGGATCAAATAGCAATCAGCCCCAGCATTTT. Encoded protein: CASSYWVGSNSNQPQHF.

This clonotype was seen repeatedly, ten times or more. The chain is built from TRBV2 and TRBJ2-1; tentative D call: TRBD2 (5 bases). Trimming took 4 bases from V and 2 from J, leaving 12 bases between them. The germline CDR1 and CDR2 sequences are SNHLY and FYNNEI. This CDR3 is built from 15 residues. CDR3 nucleotides: TGTGCCAGCAGTGTTATCGCGGGCCCCTACAATGAGCAGTTCTTC. Translation: CASSVIAGPYNEQFF.

This clonotype was seen ten or more times. V and J are TRBV20-1 and TRBJ1-1; D remains unclear. CDR1 is DFQATT, CDR2 SNEGSKA, per germline (reference sequence). This CDR3 contains 16 residues. V shed 3 bases and J shed 1 base, with 18 bases lying between them. The CDR3 nucleotides read TGCAGTGCTAGCCCCCCCTTCGCAGGTCCGAACACTGAAGCTTTCTTT. Translated: CSASPPFAGPNTEAFF.

In this sample, this clonotype turned up many times. The V gene is TRBV28, the J gene TRBJ1-5; D unresolved. Germline CDR1 reads MDHEN; CDR2 reads SYDVKM. Trimming took 8 bases from V and 0 from J, leaving 11 bases between them. This CDR3 comprises 14 residues. The CDR3 protein is CASHGVASNQPQHF. CDR3 DNA: TGTGCCAGCCACGGGGTTGCTAGCAATCAGCCCCAGCATTTT. The full variable domain, rest sourced from reference TRBV28 and TRBJ1-5, is DVKVTQSSRYLVKRTGEKVFLECVQDMDHENMFWYRQDPGLGLRLIYFSYDVKMKEKGDIPEGYSVSREKKERFSLILESASTNQTSMYLCASHGVASNQPQHFGDGTRLSIL.

This clonotype has ten or more counts. This chain joins TRBV7-2 and TRBJ1-1; D ambiguous. The CDR3 sequence is 15 residues long. Trimming stripped 3 bases from V and 0 bases from J, with 11 bases between. Germline-derived CDR1 and CDR2 are SGHTA and FQGNSA. CDR3 bases: TGTGCCAGCAGCTTTGCCCCGACCGTGAACACTGAAGCTTTCTTT. Its protein is CASSFAPTVNTEAFF.